A selection of T cell receptor beta chains follows, all from one sample in a study of Ad26.COV2.S vaccination and SARS-CoV-2 variants. Repertoires were generated with immunoSEQ multiplex PCR, while TCRdb's copy carries only in-frame clones and drops some. This repertoire shows around 450,000 clones, approximately 89% found once; its top ten account for around 2.5%. The sample was peripheral blood, taken in a trial of Ad26.COV2.S vaccine versus placebo. These receptors originate from a person between 18 and 59 years old who received the Ad26.COV2.S COVID-19 vaccine or a placebo. CDR3s include the opening cysteine and the closing phenylalanine or tryptophan. Each record gives: D gene, V gene, clone size, J gene, CDR3 protein, CDR3 DNA. A D gene is named only where the DNA matches it firmly. Only part of the rows carry a size: once, few, many, or a class if the clone is expanded.

D: -; V: TRBV28; size: -; J: TRBJ2-2; CDR3: CATRPGINTGELFF; DNA: TGTGCCACCCGACCAGGGATTAACACCGGGGAGCTGTTTTTT
D: TRBD1; V: TRBV6-5; size: -; J: TRBJ2-7; CDR3: CASSSPGGESHEQYF; DNA: TGTGCCAGCAGTTCACCAGGGGGCGAATCCCACGAGCAGTACTTC
D: -; V: TRBV5-5; size: -; J: TRBJ1-4; CDR3: CASSSLTEIEKLFF; DNA: TGTGCCAGCAGCTCTTTGACAGAAATTGAAAAACTGTTTTTT
D: -; V: TRBV2; size: once; J: TRBJ1-3; CDR3: CASSGVIAGNTIYF; DNA: TGTGCCAGCAGTGGAGTTATTGCTGGAAACACCATATATTTT
D: -; V: TRBV10-3; size: -; J: TRBJ2-5; CDR3: CAISDSTVVKGDQYF; DNA: TGTGCCATCAGTGACTCGACGGTCGTTAAAGGTGACCAGTACTTC
D: -; V: TRBV18; size: -; J: TRBJ1-2; CDR3: CASSPRQDNYGYTF; DNA: TGTGCCAGCTCACCACGACAGGATAACTATGGCTACACCTTC
D: -; V: TRBV19; size: -; J: TRBJ1-5; CDR3: CASRAGLGYSNQPQHF; DNA: TGTGCCAGTAGGGCCGGGTTGGGGTATAGCAATCAGCCCCAGCATTTT
D: TRBD1; V: TRBV15; size: -; J: TRBJ1-5; CDR3: CATSSGQGFYQPQHF; DNA: TGTGCCACCAGCAGCGGACAGGGCTTTTACCAGCCCCAGCATTTT
D: -; V: TRBV10-3; size: -; J: TRBJ2-1; CDR3: CAISAENSYNEQFF; DNA: TGTGCCATCAGTGCAGAAAACTCCTACAATGAGCAGTTCTTC
D: TRBD1; V: TRBV5-1; size: -; J: TRBJ2-1; CDR3: CASSLGQGNEQFF; DNA: TGCGCCAGCAGCTTGGGACAGGGCAATGAGCAGTTCTTC
D: -; V: TRBV7-3; size: -; J: TRBJ2-2; CDR3: CASTRGRNTGELFF; DNA: TGTGCCAGCACCCGGGGGAGGAACACCGGGGAGCTGTTTTTT
D: -; V: TRBV18; size: -; J: TRBJ2-3; CDR3: CASSHSQGNTDTQYF; DNA: TGTGCCAGCTCACACAGTCAGGGAAACACAGATACGCAGTATTTT